A single sample is the source of the 10 T cell receptor beta chains below, sequenced in a study of blood T cell repertoires in COVID-19. Profiling relied on immunoSEQ multiplex PCR, and the TCRdb table lists in-frame clones only, not all of them. The sample yields tens of thousands of clones, 75% to 90% seen once. Sample: peripheral blood. These receptor sequences come from a human donor in a cohort sampled during active COVID-19.

This chain uses TRBV30 with TRBJ2-7; D is unresolved. The CDR3 is made up of 11 amino acids. Germline V CDR1 and CDR2: GTSNPN, SVGIG (reference sequence). Trimming left V 3 bases short and J 7 bases short, with 10 bases between. The CDR3 coding sequence is TGTGCCTGGAGCCTTCAACAGGAGCAGTACTTC. Protein product: CAWSLQQEQYF.

The chain combines TRBV5-4 with TRBJ2-3; D not certain. Germline CDR1 SGHNT, CDR2 YYREEE (reference sequence). This CDR3 has 15 amino acids. V was shortened by 0 bases and J by 4 bases, with 12 bases between the two germline ends. This chain's CDR3 is CASSLVGSDADTQYF. The DNA for the CDR3 is TGTGCCAGCAGCTTGGTCGGGTCGGATGCAGATACGCAGTATTTT.

The CDR3: CASSREGNTIYF. The DNA for the CDR3 is TGTGCCAGCAGCAGGGAGGGAAACACCATATATTTT. This chain joins TRBV3-1 (or the pseudogene TRBV3-2) and TRBJ1-3; no clear D. CDR3 length: 12 amino acids. V lost 5 bases and J 4 bases, leaving 6 bases between the germline ends. Germline V gene lookup returns CDR1 LGHDT and CDR2 YNNKEL (reference sequence).

This clone was picked up a small number of times. V and J are TRBV6-5 and TRBJ1-5; TRBD1 is a possible D gene (6 bases). Germline V gene data show CDR1 as MNHEY and CDR2 as SVGAGI. This CDR3 is 14 amino acids long. V lost 9 bases, J lost 7 bases, and 19 bases lay in between. The CDR3 nucleotides read TGTGCCAGTGGGACGGACAGAGGAGGCCAGCCCCAGCATTTT. It codes for CASGTDRGGQPQHF.

The rearrangement uses TRBV7-9 and TRBJ2-5; 11 bases map to TRBD2. The germline gives CDR1 SEHNR, CDR2 FQNEAQ (reference sequence). This CDR3 comprises 16 residues. Germline trimming cut 5 bases from V and 2 bases from J; bases unmatched to any gene: 7. The CDR3 DNA reads TGTGCCAGCAGCCGCGGTAGCGGGGGGGCGCAAGAGACCCAGTACTTC. Translated: CASSRGSGGAQETQYF. The full variable domain, completed using reference TRBV7-9 and TRBJ2-5, is DTGVSQNPRHKITKRGQNVTFRCDPISEHNRLYWYRQTLGQGPEFLTYFQNEAQLEKSRLLSDRFSAERPKGSFSTLEIQRTEQGDSAMYLCASSRGSGGAQETQYFGPGTRLLVL.

In nucleotides, the CDR3 is TGTGCCAGCAGTTCAACAGGGGAGACCCAGTACTTC. Translation: CASSSTGETQYF. The gene calls are TRBV28 and TRBJ2-5; weak D call: TRBD1 (6 bases). Trimming took 4 bases from V and 5 from J, leaving 8 bases between them. Germline CDR1 and CDR2: MDHEN and SYDVKM. There are 12 residues in the CDR3.

Here the CDR3 reads CASSHVFSYNSPLHF. DNA of the CDR3: TGCGCCAGCAGCCATGTCTTCTCCTATAATTCACCCCTCCACTTT. The chain is built from TRBV4-1 and TRBJ1-6; no definite D call. This CDR3 region has 15 residues. Germline V lookup: CDR1 MGHRA, CDR2 YSYEKL. With 3 bases removed from V and 0 bases from J, the gap between germline ends came to 6 bases.

This clone showed up just a few times. The chain uses TRBV11-2 and TRBJ2-7; TRBD2 aligns across 7 bases. V shed 0 bases, J shed 6 bases, and the junction held 2 bases outside the gene matches. The CDR3 runs to 13 residues. From germline, CDR1 is SGHAT and CDR2 FQNNGV. This CDR3 is CASSLDWGGEQYV. The CDR3 nucleotides are TGTGCCAGCAGCTTAGATTGGGGGGGCGAGCAGTACGTC.

This clone was seen just once. V is TRBV5-6 and J is TRBJ2-1; TRBD1 aligns across 9 bases. Germline CDR1 and CDR2: SGHDT and YYEEEE. This CDR3 is built from 15 residues. The V and J ends lost 3 bases and 8 bases, in that order; junction bases with no gene match: 9. The DNA for the CDR3 is TGTGCCAGCAGCTCCAAAGGACAGGGGTGGGATGAGCAGTTCTTC. Its protein product is CASSSKGQGWDEQFF.

The J gene is TRBJ1-1, the V gene TRBV29-1; D unresolved. Trimming shortened V by 7 bases and J by 0 bases, and 9 bases separated the two germline ends. Germline CDR1 and CDR2: SQVTM and ANQGSEA. The CDR3 covers 12 residues. CDR3 sequence (DNA): TGCAGCGGCCGGGATATGAACACTGAAGCTTTCTTT. Residues: CSGRDMNTEAFF.